Listed here is a single T cell receptor (beta chain). This clone was seen once. Which antigen it targets is not known. No base quality information exists; no much larger clone differs at one position. The immunoSEQ Assay, a bias-controlled multiplex PCR, was used to amplify TCRbeta CDR3 regions from genomic DNA. The authors' analysis ran thus. The number of nucleated cells in each sample was estimated by amplification of reference gene primers within the assay. To quantify the absolute abundance of each unique TCRbeta CDR3 rearrangement, sequence reads were collapsed and filtered. Productive Simpson clonality was computed per sample as the square root of Simpson's diversity index over productive rearrangements. In its TCRdb copy, this immuneACCESS table keeps in-frame sequences only and misses some clones. Where compared with another copy, unresolved V genes explain less than half of these, and the others have no known cause. Clone size and V and J calls were adopted from that table, with D and trimming inferred from the DNA. For this sample there are about 9,900 clones; about 81% appear just once. Roughly a quarter of the sample comes from the top ten.

This sample is part of a study of blood T cell repertoires in COVID-19 (dated by TCRdb to 2020 to 2022). As for the study more broadly: Samples covering the acute and convalescent phases of COVID-19 were provided by collaborators in the United States, Italy and Spain. Where available, HLA class I and class II types were taken from metadata supplied by the sample provider and were not determined by assay-based typing. Deeply sampled blood TCRbeta repertoires from subjects exposed to, actively infected with, or recovered from COVID-19 were included in the dataset. The prospective study material was composed of cDNA or gDNA derived from T cells, B-cell-depleted T cells, or PBMCs. A de-identified subject ID, COVID-19 status, age in years and sex were almost always included in the sample metadata. A freely available public database, intended as a resource for researchers studying the immune response to SARS-CoV-2, is where the repertoires were released. Samples were obtained from the ongoing ImmuneRACE study (first 160 participants) and from roughly 1,300 subjects provided by 6 global collaborators. General study outcomes and caveats: The amount of clinical and demographic metadata varied by source and participant and was provided uncurated.

Collaborating institutions collected whole blood in K2EDTA tubes following their own protocols. Collaborator samples were shipped for TCRbeta analysis as frozen whole blood, isolated PBMCs, or DNA extracted from either sample type. V and J lose 0 bases and 3 bases, and a span of 8 bases separates them. CDR1 and CDR2 (SGHDT, YYEEEE) derive from the germline V gene. The CDR3 contains 14 residues, cysteine and phenylalanine counted. This entry keeps only the CDR3 DNA: 42 bases, framed from base 1. In this chain, TRBV5-6 is recombined with TRBJ2-3; TRBD2 is a possible D gene, resting on 6 matching bases. Input material: peripheral blood. This receptor was identified in a man in his 60s with active COVID-19. The CDR3 protein sequence reads: CASSLGGRTDTQYF. The DNA sequence is as follows: TGTGCCAGCAGCTTGGGGGGGAGGACAGATACGCAGTATTTT.